This TCR beta chain appears in the sequencing data of a study of vaccination and CD4 T cells after COVID-19. An Oncomine TCR Beta short-read assay was used to sequence the DNA from cultured CD4+ T cells. MiXCR was run by TCRdb on the PCR reads, yielding one entry per CDR3 protein. There are about 19,000 distinct CDR3 sequences in the sample; 51% occur only once, and about a tenth lies in the top ten. With respect to this clonotype: No antigen is known for it.

Treatment indicated: approximately 10-day PBMC culture with coronavirus spike peptide pools or control peptides (ViraFEST assay). CDR3 length: 15 residues. Germline V gives CDR1 SGHNT, CDR2 YENEEA. V dropped 2 bases and J dropped 6 bases, with 14 bases sitting between them. This rearrangement joins TRBV11-3 to TRBJ2-1, with D perhaps TRBD1 (5 bases). The clonotype comes from a human donor who had recovered from COVID-19. The material sequenced was CD4+ T cells from blood, cultured in vitro, taken before SARS-CoV-2 vaccination. The CDR3 region is CASSLWSGIGNEQFF. The CDR3 nucleotides read TGTGCCAGCAGCTTATGGTCAGGGATCGGCAATGAGCAGTTCTTC. Drawing the rest from reference TRBV11-3 and TRBJ2-1, the complete variable domain is EAGVVQSPRYKIIEKKQPVAFWCNPISGHNTLYWYLQNLGQGPELLIRYENEEAVDDSQLPKDRFSAERLKGVDSTLKIQPAELGDSAVYLCASSLWSGIGNEQFFGPGTRLTVL.